This TCR beta chain was captured by sequencing in a study of vaccination and CD4 T cells after COVID-19. At the level of the study: Two of the convalescents were Hispanic, and the group consisted of six males and four females.

Treatment defined: roughly ten-day PBMC culture with coronavirus spike peptide pools or control peptides (ViraFEST assay). Cultured CD4+ T cell DNA was sequenced using the Oncomine TCR Beta short-read assay. After culture, CD4+ T cells served as the source for genomic DNA extraction. Each CDR3 protein is one row after TCRdb ran MiXCR on the PCR reads. Found here are roughly 28,000 distinct CDR3 sequences, 50% of them singletons; the top ten hold 28%. Note on this clonotype: Its antigen is undetermined.

Here the sequenced sample was CD4+ T cells from blood, cultured in vitro, taken before SARS-CoV-2 vaccination. The clonotype comes from a human donor who received a COVID-19 vaccine.

DNA for the CDR3: TGTGCCAGCAGCTCGGGGCAGGGAGGGACAGATACGCAGTATTTT. Protein: CASSSGQGGTDTQYF. This chain joins TRBV5-4 and TRBJ2-3, with 7 bases lining up with TRBD2. The CDR3 contains 15 residues. CDR1 is SGHNT and CDR2 is YYREEE in the germline V gene (reference sequence). V shed 3 bases, J shed 3 bases, and the junction held 7 bases outside the gene matches.